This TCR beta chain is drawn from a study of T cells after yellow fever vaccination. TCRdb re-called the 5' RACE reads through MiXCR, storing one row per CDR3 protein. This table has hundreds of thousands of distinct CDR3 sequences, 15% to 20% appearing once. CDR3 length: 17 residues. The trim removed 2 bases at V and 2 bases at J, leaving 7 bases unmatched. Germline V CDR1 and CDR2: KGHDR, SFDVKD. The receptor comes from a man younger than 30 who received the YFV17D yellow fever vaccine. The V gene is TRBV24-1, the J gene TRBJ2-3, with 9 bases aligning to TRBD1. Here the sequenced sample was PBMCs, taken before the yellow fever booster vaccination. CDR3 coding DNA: TGTGCCACCAGTGATTCCGGGACAGGGTGGTCCACAGATACGCAGTATTTT. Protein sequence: CATSDSGTGWSTDTQYF.